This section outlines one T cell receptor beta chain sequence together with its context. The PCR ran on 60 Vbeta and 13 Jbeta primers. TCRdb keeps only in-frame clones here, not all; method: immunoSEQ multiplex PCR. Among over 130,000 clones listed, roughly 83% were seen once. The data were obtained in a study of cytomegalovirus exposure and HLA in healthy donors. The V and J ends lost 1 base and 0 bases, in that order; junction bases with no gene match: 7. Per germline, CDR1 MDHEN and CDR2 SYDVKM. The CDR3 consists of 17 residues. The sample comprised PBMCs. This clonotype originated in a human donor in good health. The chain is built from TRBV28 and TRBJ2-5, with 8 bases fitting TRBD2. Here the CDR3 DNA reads TGTGCCAGCAGTTTATTTGGAGCGGGAGCCAACCAAGAGACCCAGTACTTC. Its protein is CASSLFGAGANQETQYF.